This T cell receptor (beta chain) was observed in a study of T cell responses to AZD1222 COVID-19 vaccine. Sequencing used immunoSEQ multiplex PCR; TCRdb keeps in-frame clones, though not all of them. In the table there are about 180,000 clones, roughly 91% of which are singletons. To note about this clone: What it binds is unknown.

Study-level points and caveats: Researchers took repertoire samples only after the peak T cell response had come. Among AZD1222 vaccinees, only six or seven were seropositive at baseline.

V lost 4 bases and J lost 7; bases outside the gene matches: 5. In germline, CDR1 is SGHDT, CDR2 YYEEEE. The CDR3 sequence is 14 residues long. The rearrangement uses TRBV5-6 and TRBJ2-2, with 9 nucleotides matching TRBD1. The source was peripheral blood, collected 28 days after the second AZD1222 dose. This clonotype was obtained from an adult who received the AZD1222 COVID-19 vaccine. CDR3 sequence: CASSAGTGFGELFF. As DNA, the CDR3 is TGTGCCAGCAGCGCCGGGACAGGGTTCGGGGAGCTGTTTTTT.